Following are 2 T cell receptor beta chains from one sample sequenced in a study of T cell repertoires in cytomegalovirus infection. TCRdb ran MiXCR on the reads and lists one entry per CDR3 protein. This sample yields hundreds of thousands of distinct CDR3 sequences, of which approximately 24% are seen a single time; approximately 8.2% belongs to the top ten. The sample consisted of CD8+ T cells from PBMCs. The source is a human donor in good health (CMV status not recorded). Some clones in this sample may be carry-over from other donors' samples.

This clonotype was detected a few times. This may come from a read error, since a much larger clone is one base off. The rearrangement links TRBV28 to TRBJ1-3, with 7 bases matching TRBD1. Per germline, CDR1 MDHEN and CDR2 SYDVKM. The CDR3 sequence is 16 residues long. The CDR3, as DNA: TGTGCCAGCAGCCTCCCGACAGGGTTCTCTGGAAACACCACATATTTT. This sequence encodes CASSLPTGFSGNTTYF. Based on the CDR3 plus reference TRBV28 and TRBJ1-3, the full variable domain is DVKVTQSSRYLVKRTGEKVFLECVQDMDHENMFWYRQDPGLGLRLIYFSYDVKMKEKGDIPEGYSVSREKKERFSLILESASTNQTSMYLCASSLPTGFSGNTTYFGEGSWLTVV.

This clonotype has a handful of counts. The chain uses TRBV7-6 and TRBJ2-1, with unresolved D. The V gene's germline CDR1 is SGHVS and CDR2 FNYEAQ. The CDR3 has 13 amino acids. Trimming stripped 1 base from V and 9 bases from J, with 10 bases between. As DNA, the CDR3 is TGTGCCAGCAGCTTAGTTGGGGTAGGTGAGCAGTTCTTC. Its protein product is CASSLVGVGEQFF. Full variable domain (missing parts from reference TRBV7-6 and TRBJ2-1): GAGVSQSPRYKVTKRGQDVALRCDPISGHVSLYWYRQALGQGPEFLTYFNYEAQQDKSGLPNDRFSAERPEGSISTLTIQRTEQRDSAMYRCASSLVGVGEQFFGPGTRLTVL.